This paragraph reports one TCR beta chain. The target antigen is unknown. Sample time point: persistent/refractory GD, antithyroid drugs over 5 years with positive TRAb. Following extraction of RNA from PBMCs, that RNA was used to make the TCR library. Arm-PCR of CDR3 regions with iRepertoire HTBI primers generated TCR beta libraries. In the authors' methods: Identification across samples found 62 TRBV and 15 or so TRBJ segments. TCRdb recomputed calls from the multiplex PCR reads with MiXCR, one row per CDR3 protein. The V and J calls shown here were made by TCRdb, not taken from the authors' results. The table has about 400,000 distinct CDR3 sequences, less than 25% seen once. Germline V lookup: CDR1 SGHAT, CDR2 FQNNGV. This CDR3 is 14 amino acids long. The V and J ends lost 1 base and 6 bases, in that order; junction bases with no gene match: 2. This sample is part of a study of regulatory T cells in long-lasting Graves disease. In the study overall: Graves' disease counted as persistent after over 5 years of antithyroid drugs with positive TSH receptor antibodies. General observations from the study: Only peripheral blood was studied, not thyroid tissue. There was favoring of TRBV28, TRBJ1-2 and TRBJ2-5 in persistent disease.

V and J are TRBV11-2 and TRBJ2-7, with TRBD2 matching 11 bases. The sample in question was peripheral blood mononuclear cells (PBMCs), obtained when the disease was refractory, from a patient treated with antithyroid drugs. The origin of this receptor is a female donor with Graves disease. CDR3 residues: CASSLGLAGFEQYF. The CDR3 nucleotides are TGTGCCAGCAGCTTAGGACTAGCGGGATTCGAGCAGTACTTC.